What follows describes a single T cell receptor (beta chain). Libraries were prepared by immunoSEQ multiplex PCR; TCRdb keeps only in-frame clonotypes and omits some of them. The sample shows 180,000 or so clones, over 75% of them seen only once. The record originates from a study of blood T cell repertoires in COVID-19. Study-level background: Acute and convalescent COVID-19 samples came from the United States, Italy and Spain. T cells, B-cell-depleted T cells, or PBMCs provided the cDNA or gDNA that served as material.

V was clipped by 4 bases and J by 6 bases, with 16 bases between them. Germline CDR1 reads SGHRS; CDR2 reads YFSETQ. This CDR3 has 15 residues. Recruitment covered about two dozen US areas and drew participants whose ages spanned roughly 18 to 100 years. The study counted Cohort 3 donors as recovered given two negative PCRs, clearance, or symptom resolution. The sequenced sample was PBMCs or T cells enriched from blood (not recorded which). This receptor was identified in a man aged 45-60 years who had recovered from COVID-19. The chain links TRBV5-1 to TRBJ1-4; D is unclear. In nucleotides, the CDR3 is TGCGCCAGCAGCCCGGGAGCAGCGGAGGATGAAAAACTGTTTTTT. This translates into CASSPGAAEDEKLFF.